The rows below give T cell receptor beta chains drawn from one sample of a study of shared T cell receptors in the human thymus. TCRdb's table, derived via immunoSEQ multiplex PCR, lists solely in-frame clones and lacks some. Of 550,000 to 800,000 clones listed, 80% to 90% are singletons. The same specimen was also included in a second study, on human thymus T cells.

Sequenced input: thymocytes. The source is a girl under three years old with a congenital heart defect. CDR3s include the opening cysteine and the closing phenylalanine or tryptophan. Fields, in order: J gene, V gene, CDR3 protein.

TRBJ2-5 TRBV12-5 CASPQGASGGGGETQYF
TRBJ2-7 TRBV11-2 CASNGGRWKGYEQYF
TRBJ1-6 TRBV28 CASRDRDSNSPLHF
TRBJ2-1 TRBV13 CASSPRDRGRDEQFF
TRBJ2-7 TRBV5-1 CASSLAGGLTYEQYF
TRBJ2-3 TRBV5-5 CASSLSPGRQDSTDTQYF
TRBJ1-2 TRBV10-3 CAISDPRQENYVGYTF
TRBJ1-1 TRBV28 CASSFPPGQTNTEAFF
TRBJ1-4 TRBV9 CASIPDRLDEKLFF
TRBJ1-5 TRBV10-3 CAIRDRTNQPQHF
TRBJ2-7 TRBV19 CASSGGGPSYEQYF
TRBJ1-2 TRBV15 CATSRVRQGTYGYTF
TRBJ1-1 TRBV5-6 CASSAGGPNTEAFF
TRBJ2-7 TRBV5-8 CASSLNRAGALAYEQYF
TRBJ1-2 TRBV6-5 CASRTRDRPYGYTF
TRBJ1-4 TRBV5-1 CASSLAYGEKLFF
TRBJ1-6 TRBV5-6 CASSLPGQDSPLHF
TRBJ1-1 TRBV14 CASSQRAPGQGEAFF
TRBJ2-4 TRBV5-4 CASSCRGLAGGGNIQYF